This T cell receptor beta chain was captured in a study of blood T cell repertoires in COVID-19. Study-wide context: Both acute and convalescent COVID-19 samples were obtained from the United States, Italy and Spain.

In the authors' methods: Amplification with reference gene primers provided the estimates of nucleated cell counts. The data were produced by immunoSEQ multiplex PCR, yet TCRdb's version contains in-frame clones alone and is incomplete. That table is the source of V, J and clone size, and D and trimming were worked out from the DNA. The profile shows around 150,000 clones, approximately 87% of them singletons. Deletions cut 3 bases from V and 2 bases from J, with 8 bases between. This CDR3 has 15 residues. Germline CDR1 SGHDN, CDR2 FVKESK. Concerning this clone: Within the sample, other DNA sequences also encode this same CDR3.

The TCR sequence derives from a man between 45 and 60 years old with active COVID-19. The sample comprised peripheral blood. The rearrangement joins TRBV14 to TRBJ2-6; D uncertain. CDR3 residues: CASSQTGTGANVLTF. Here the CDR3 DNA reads TGTGCCAGCAGCCAGACGGGTACTGGGGCCAACGTCCTGACTTTC.